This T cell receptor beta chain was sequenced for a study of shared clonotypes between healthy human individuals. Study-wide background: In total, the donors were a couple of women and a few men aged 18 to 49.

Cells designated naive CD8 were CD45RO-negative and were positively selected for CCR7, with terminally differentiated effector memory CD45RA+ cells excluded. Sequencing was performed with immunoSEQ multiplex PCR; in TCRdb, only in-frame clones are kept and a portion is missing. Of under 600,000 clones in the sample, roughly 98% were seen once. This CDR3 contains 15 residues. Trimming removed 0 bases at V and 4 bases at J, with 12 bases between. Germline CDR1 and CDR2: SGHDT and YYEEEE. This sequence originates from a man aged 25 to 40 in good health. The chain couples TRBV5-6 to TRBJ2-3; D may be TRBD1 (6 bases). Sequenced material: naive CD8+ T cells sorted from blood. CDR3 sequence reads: CASSLGGGSADTQYF. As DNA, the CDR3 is TGTGCCAGCAGCTTGGGAGGGGGTTCGGCAGATACGCAGTATTTT.